This T cell receptor (beta chain) was captured in a study of T cell clonotyping in hematopoietic cell transplantation. Study findings and constraints: At the given depth, recipient repertoires were over 95% de novo clonotypes. Recipient TCR diversity dropped after transplant; expanded clonotypes rose from day 30 to 180.

Regarding this clone: Its specificity is not known.

Germline V CDR1 and CDR2: MRHNA, SNTAGT. The CDR3 extends over 13 amino acids. Trimming removed 3 bases at V and 5 bases at J, with 8 bases between. Only in-frame clones appear in the TCRdb table, and some are missing; sequencing was by immunoSEQ multiplex PCR. Of roughly 40,000 clones in the sample, approximately 95% were seen once. Sequencing was done on a sample of peripheral blood mononuclear cells. The chain recombines TRBV6-4 with TRBJ1-5, with unresolved D. This TCR came from a man aged 30 to 45 in good health. Some clones in this sample may be carry-over from other donors' samples. CDR3 residues: CASSEDIYQPQHF. The CDR3 DNA is TGTGCCAGCAGTGAAGACATCTATCAGCCCCAGCATTTT.